This T cell receptor beta chain was captured in a study of blood T cell repertoires in COVID-19. Study context: The origin of the acute and convalescent COVID-19 samples was the United States, Italy and Spain. Sample material is recorded as cDNA or gDNA derived from T cells, B-cell-depleted T cells, or PBMCs.

The V gene lost 2 bases and the J gene lost 5 bases, with 4 bases spanning the gap. CDR3 size: 11 residues. In germline, CDR1 is SGHDT, CDR2 YYEEEE. Per the authors' pipeline: Quantification of nucleated cells was approximated via reference gene primer amplification. Produced via immunoSEQ multiplex PCR; TCRdb's table is partial and in-frame only. V and J calls plus clone size are reproduced from that table; the DNA served to infer D and trimming. This sample yields 100,000 to 150,000 clones, of which around 80% are seen a single time; 30% to 45% belongs to the top ten. In its sample, this clone was seen many times.

The material sequenced was peripheral blood. This receptor was identified in a man aged 35 to 55 with active or convalescent COVID-19. The rearrangement joins TRBV5-6 to TRBJ2-5; D ambiguous. The DNA for the CDR3 is TGTGCCAGCAGCTTTCGGGAGACCCAGTACTTC. Its protein product is CASSFRETQYF.